This T cell receptor beta chain was sequenced for a study of human thymus T cells. The method was immunoSEQ multiplex PCR; TCRdb's version includes in-frame clones alone and lacks a portion of them. The sample lists around 120,000 clones, 90% to 95% occurring once. The V gene lost 4 bases and the J gene lost 3 bases, with 13 bases spanning the gap. This CDR3 is 14 amino acids long. The V gene's germline CDR1 is ENHRY and CDR2 SYGVKD. As regards this clone: What it binds is unknown.

Surgeons resected thymus tissue during corrective heart surgery. It was healthy Finnish infants having corrective surgery for congenital heart defects who were the donors. Study findings and constraints: Among unrelated individuals, related research reported thymic repertoires that overlapped highly. What appeared biased in thymic and blood repertoires was the usage of V and J genes.

The chain is built from TRBV10-3 and TRBJ2-7, with a weak D call TRBD2 (7 bases). The sequence was collected from a boy under three years old with a congenital heart defect but otherwise immunologically healthy. The source material was thymus tissue. The CDR3 nucleotides are TGTGCCATCAGTGTGGGGGAGGGGGGCTACGAGCAGTACTTC. It specifies CAISVGEGGYEQYF.